This TCR beta chain was observed in a study of blood T cell repertoires in COVID-19. Produced via immunoSEQ multiplex PCR; TCRdb's table is partial and in-frame only. Of around 310,000 clones listed, 85% to 90% are singletons. The CDR3 contains 14 residues. Germline lookup yields CDR1 MNHEY and CDR2 SVGAGI. Trimming removed 2 bases at V and 6 bases at J, with 13 bases between. The sequence derives from a woman in her thirties who had recovered from COVID-19. V and J are TRBV6-5 and TRBJ1-2; perhaps TRBD1 as D (6 bases). The specimen sequenced was PBMCs or T cells enriched from blood (not recorded which). In DNA, the CDR3 is TGTGCCAGCAGTTACAACAGGGCAGGTCATGGCTACACCTTC. Translation gives CASSYNRAGHGYTF.